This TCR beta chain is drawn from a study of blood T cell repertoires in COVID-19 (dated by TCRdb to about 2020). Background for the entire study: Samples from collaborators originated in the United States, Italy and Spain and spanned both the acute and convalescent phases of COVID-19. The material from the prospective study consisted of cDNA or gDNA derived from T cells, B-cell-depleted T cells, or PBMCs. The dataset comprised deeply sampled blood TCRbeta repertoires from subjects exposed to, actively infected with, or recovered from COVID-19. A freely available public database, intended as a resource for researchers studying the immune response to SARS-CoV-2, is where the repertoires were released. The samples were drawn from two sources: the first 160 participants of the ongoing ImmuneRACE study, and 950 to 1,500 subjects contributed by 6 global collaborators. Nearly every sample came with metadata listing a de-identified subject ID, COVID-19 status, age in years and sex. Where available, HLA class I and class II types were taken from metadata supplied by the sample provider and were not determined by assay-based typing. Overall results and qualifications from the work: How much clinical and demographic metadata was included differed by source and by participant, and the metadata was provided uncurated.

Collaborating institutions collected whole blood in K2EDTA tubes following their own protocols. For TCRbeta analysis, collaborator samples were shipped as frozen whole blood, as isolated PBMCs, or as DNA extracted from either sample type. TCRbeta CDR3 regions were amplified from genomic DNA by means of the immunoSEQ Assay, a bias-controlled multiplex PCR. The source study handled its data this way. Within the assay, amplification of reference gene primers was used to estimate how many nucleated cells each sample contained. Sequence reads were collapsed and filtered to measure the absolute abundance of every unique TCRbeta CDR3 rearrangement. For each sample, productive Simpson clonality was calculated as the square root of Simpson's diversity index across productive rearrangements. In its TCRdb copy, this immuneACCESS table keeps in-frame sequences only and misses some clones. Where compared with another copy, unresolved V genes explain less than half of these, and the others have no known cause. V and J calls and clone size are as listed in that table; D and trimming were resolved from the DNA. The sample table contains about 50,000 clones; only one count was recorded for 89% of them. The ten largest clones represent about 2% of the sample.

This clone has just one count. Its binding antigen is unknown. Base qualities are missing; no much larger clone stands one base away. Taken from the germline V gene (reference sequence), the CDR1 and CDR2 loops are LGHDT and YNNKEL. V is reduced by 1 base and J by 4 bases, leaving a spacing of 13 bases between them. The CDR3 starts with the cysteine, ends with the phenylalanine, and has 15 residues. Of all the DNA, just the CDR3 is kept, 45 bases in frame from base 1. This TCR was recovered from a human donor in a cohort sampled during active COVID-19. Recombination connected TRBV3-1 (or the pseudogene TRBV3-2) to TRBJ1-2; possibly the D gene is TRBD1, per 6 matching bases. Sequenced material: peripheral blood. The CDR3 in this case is CASSQGQNRAYGYTF. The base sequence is TGTGCCAGCAGCCAAGGGCAGAACAGGGCCTATGGCTACACCTTC.